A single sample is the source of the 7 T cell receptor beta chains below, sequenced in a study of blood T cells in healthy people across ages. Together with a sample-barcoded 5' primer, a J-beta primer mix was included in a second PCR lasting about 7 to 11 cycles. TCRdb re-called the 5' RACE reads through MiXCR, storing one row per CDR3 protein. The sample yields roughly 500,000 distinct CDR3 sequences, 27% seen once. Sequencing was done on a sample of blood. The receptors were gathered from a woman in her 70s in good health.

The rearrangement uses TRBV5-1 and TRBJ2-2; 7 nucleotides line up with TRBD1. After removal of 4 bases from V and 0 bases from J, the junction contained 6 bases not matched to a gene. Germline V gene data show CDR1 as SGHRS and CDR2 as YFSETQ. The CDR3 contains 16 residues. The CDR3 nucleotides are TGCGCCAGCAGCACGACAGGGAACCCGAACACCGGGGAGCTGTTTTTT. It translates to CASSTTGNPNTGELFF.

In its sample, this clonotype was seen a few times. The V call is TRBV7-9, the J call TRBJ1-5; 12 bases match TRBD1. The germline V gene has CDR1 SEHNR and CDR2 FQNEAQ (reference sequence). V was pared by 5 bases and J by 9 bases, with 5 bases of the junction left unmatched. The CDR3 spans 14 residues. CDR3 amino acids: CASSPGTGGMPQHF. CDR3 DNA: TGTGCCAGCAGCCCGGGGACAGGGGGCATGCCCCAGCATTTT.

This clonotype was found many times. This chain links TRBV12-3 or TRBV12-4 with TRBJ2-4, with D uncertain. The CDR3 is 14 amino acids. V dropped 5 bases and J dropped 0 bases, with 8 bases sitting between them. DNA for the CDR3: TGTGCCAGCAGTCCAGACTTAGCCAAAAACATTCAGTACTTC. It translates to CASSPDLAKNIQYF.

CDR3 amino acids: CASRRGGWGTEAFF. As DNA, the CDR3 is TGTGCCAGCAGGAGAGGGGGCTGGGGCACTGAAGCTTTCTTT. The gene calls are TRBV27 and TRBJ1-1; TRBD1 matches 7 bases. After removal of 6 bases from V and 4 bases from J, the junction contained 8 bases not matched to a gene. The CDR3 extends over 14 amino acids. Per the germline V gene, CDR1 is MNHEY and CDR2 is SMNVEV (reference sequence).

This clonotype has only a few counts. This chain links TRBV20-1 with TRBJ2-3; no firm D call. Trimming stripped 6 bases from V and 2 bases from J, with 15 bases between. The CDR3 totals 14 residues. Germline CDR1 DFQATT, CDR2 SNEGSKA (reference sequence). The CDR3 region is CSATQRPYTDTQYF. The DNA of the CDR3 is TGCAGTGCCACCCAAAGGCCCTACACAGATACGCAGTATTTT.

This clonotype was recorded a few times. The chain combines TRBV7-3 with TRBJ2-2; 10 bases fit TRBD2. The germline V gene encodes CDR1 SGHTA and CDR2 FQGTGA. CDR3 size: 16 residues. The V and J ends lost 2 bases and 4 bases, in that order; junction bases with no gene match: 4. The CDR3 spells CASSLSAGGVTGELFF. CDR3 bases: TGTGCCAGCAGCTTATCAGCGGGGGGGGTCACCGGGGAGCTGTTTTTT.

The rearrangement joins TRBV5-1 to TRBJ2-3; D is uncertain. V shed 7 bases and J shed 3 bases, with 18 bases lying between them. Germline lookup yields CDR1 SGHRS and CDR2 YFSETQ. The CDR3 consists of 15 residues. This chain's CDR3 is CASRLNPAQTDTQYF. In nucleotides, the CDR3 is TGCGCCAGCCGCCTTAACCCGGCCCAAACAGATACGCAGTATTTT. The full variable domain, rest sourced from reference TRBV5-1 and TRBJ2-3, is KAGVTQTPRYLIKTRGQQVTLSCSPISGHRSVSWYQQTPGQGLQFLFEYFSETQRNKGNFPGRFSGRQFSNSRSEMNVSTLELGDSALYLCASRLNPAQTDTQYFGPGTRLTVL.